The rows below give T cell receptor beta chains drawn from one sample of a study of T cell repertoires in cytomegalovirus infection. TCRdb reanalysed the reads using MiXCR and keeps one entry per CDR3 protein. In the table there are hundreds of thousands of distinct CDR3 sequences, roughly 31% of which are singletons. These receptors' targets are unknown. The source was cultured CD8+ T cells from PBMCs, collected from culture after CMV antigen stimulation. These receptors all stem from a human donor in good health (CMV status not recorded). Some clones in this sample may be carry-over from other donors' samples. CDR3s include the opening cysteine and the closing phenylalanine or tryptophan. Each record gives: clone size, J gene, V gene, CDR3 length, D gene, CDR3 DNA, CDR3 protein. D genes are given only for firm matches. Some rows mark clone size as missing; the rest say once, few, many or name a class of expanded clone.

size: NA
J: TRBJ1-1
V: TRBV6-2/TRBV6-3
length: 18
D: NA
DNA: TGTGCCAGCAGTTACTCGAACAGGGCTTATTCTCCGAACACTGAAGCTTTCTTT
CDR3: CASSYSNRAYSPNTEAFF

size: few
J: TRBJ1-1
V: TRBV4-2
length: 15
D: NA
DNA: TGTGCCAGCAGCCCCCGACAAGCCTTGAACACTGAAGCTTTCTTT
CDR3: CASSPRQALNTEAFF

size: NA
J: TRBJ2-4
V: TRBV5-6
length: 18
D: TRBD1
DNA: TGTGCCAGCAGCCCCGCGGGTACAGGGGGCGCCGCCAAAAACATTCAGTACTTC
CDR3: CASSPAGTGGAAKNIQYF

size: few
J: TRBJ2-1
V: TRBV24-1
length: 13
D: NA
DNA: TGTGCCACCAGTGATTTGCGGTTTTCTGAGCAGTTCTTC
CDR3: CATSDLRFSEQFF

size: many
J: TRBJ1-2
V: TRBV7-2
length: 15
D: TRBD1
DNA: TGTGCCAGCAGCGGACGGACATCAGGGGGGCAGGGCTACACCTTC
CDR3: CASSGRTSGGQGYTF

size: NA
J: TRBJ2-3
V: TRBV6-5
length: 17
D: NA
DNA: TGTGCCAGCAGCCCGGAGGTCAATAGTCGGTACACAGATACGCAGTATTTT
CDR3: CASSPEVNSRYTDTQYF

size: few
J: TRBJ2-7
V: TRBV6-5
length: 15
D: NA
DNA: TGTGCCAGCAGTTTGCGGGACTTAACCTCCTACGAGCAGTACTTC
CDR3: CASSLRDLTSYEQYF

size: many
J: TRBJ1-2
V: TRBV7-2
length: 15
D: NA
DNA: TGTGCCAGCAGCTTATTCCAGGGGCTCAACTATGGCTACACCTTC
CDR3: CASSLFQGLNYGYTF

size: many
J: TRBJ2-3
V: TRBV12-3/TRBV12-4
length: 15
D: NA
DNA: TGTGCCAGCAGCCCATTCCTCCCTAGCACAGATACGCAGTATTTT
CDR3: CASSPFLPSTDTQYF

size: NA
J: TRBJ2-2
V: TRBV2
length: 16
D: NA
DNA: TGTGCCAGCCTCCGAGAGAGCGCCAGAAACACCGGGGAGCTGTTTTTT
CDR3: CASLRESARNTGELFF

size: few
J: TRBJ1-5
V: TRBV20-1
length: 15
D: NA
DNA: TGCAGTGCTAGAGGGCAGAAGTCTCGCAATCAGCCCCAGCATTTT
CDR3: CSARGQKSRNQPQHF

size: few
J: TRBJ2-1
V: TRBV7-9
length: 14
D: TRBD1
DNA: TGTGCCAGCAGCTTACCGACAGGGGTCTATGAGCAGTTCTTC
CDR3: CASSLPTGVYEQFF

size: few
J: TRBJ2-5
V: TRBV15
length: 18
D: TRBD2
DNA: TGTGCCACCAGCCCCCTTTGGACAGCGGGGGGCCACCAAGAGACCCAGTACTTC
CDR3: CATSPLWTAGGHQETQYF

size: NA
J: TRBJ1-3
V: TRBV6-6
length: 13
D: NA
DNA: TGTGCCAGCAGGGAGATAGATGGAAACACCATATATTTT
CDR3: CASREIDGNTIYF

size: NA
J: TRBJ2-7
V: TRBV25-1
length: 15
D: TRBD2
DNA: TGTGCCAACACTTATGGGGGTAGCGGGGTTTACGAGCAGTACTTC
CDR3: CANTYGGSGVYEQYF

size: few
J: TRBJ2-1
V: TRBV20-1
length: 14
D: NA
DNA: TGCAGTGCTAGAGATCGAAGGGATCGCAATGAGCAGTTCTTC
CDR3: CSARDRRDRNEQFF

size: NA
J: TRBJ2-1
V: TRBV6-2/TRBV6-3
length: 15
D: NA
DNA: TGTGCCAGCCACCCAGGGAAACATTTGATCAATGAGCAGTTCTTC
CDR3: CASHPGKHLINEQFF

size: few
J: TRBJ1-2
V: TRBV6-2/TRBV6-3
length: 16
D: NA
DNA: TGTGCCAGCAGCGGTTTCCATCGGGGCGAGGACTATGGCTACACCTTC
CDR3: CASSGFHRGEDYGYTF

size: NA
J: TRBJ1-5
V: TRBV10-3
length: 15
D: NA
DNA: TGTGCCATCAGTGAGTCGAAGGGAAACCATCAGCCCCAGCATTTT
CDR3: CAISESKGNHQPQHF

size: NA
J: TRBJ2-5
V: TRBV2
length: 15
D: TRBD1
DNA: TGTGCCAGCAGTGACCGACAGGGGCGTACAGAGACCCAGTACTTC
CDR3: CASSDRQGRTETQYF

size: few
J: TRBJ2-7
V: TRBV6-2/TRBV6-3
length: 12
D: NA
DNA: TGTGCCAGCAGTACCGGGTCCCACGAGCAGTACTTC
CDR3: CASSTGSHEQYF

size: NA
J: TRBJ2-7
V: TRBV9
length: 15
D: TRBD2
DNA: TGTGCCAGCAGCGTAGGTAGCGGGTCGGCCTACGAGCAGTACTTC
CDR3: CASSVGSGSAYEQYF

size: few
J: TRBJ2-5
V: TRBV12-3/TRBV12-4
length: 15
D: TRBD1
DNA: TGTGCCAGCAGTTTGCCGGGACAGGGAGCAGAGACCCAGTACTTC
CDR3: CASSLPGQGAETQYF

size: NA
J: TRBJ1-2
V: TRBV5-1
length: 16
D: NA
DNA: TGCGCCAGCAGCCCCTCGAAAGGCCCAGCTAACTATGGCTACACCTTC
CDR3: CASSPSKGPANYGYTF

size: NA
J: TRBJ2-1
V: TRBV6-2/TRBV6-3
length: 15
D: NA
DNA: TGTGCCAGCAGTCCGTCGAGGGGAATATACAATGAGCAGTTCTTC
CDR3: CASSPSRGIYNEQFF

size: NA
J: TRBJ2-6
V: TRBV12-3/TRBV12-4
length: 16
D: TRBD1
DNA: TGTGCCAGCTCCGGGACAGGGTGGGCAAGGGCCAACGTCCTGACTTTC
CDR3: CASSGTGWARANVLTF

size: NA
J: TRBJ1-4
V: TRBV6-6
length: 15
D: NA
DNA: TGTGCCAGCAGTTACACGGGATACCGTAATGAAAAACTGTTTTTT
CDR3: CASSYTGYRNEKLFF

size: few
J: TRBJ1-2
V: TRBV19
length: 13
D: NA
DNA: TGTGCCAGTAGTACTCAGGGCGGCTATGGCTACACCTTC
CDR3: CASSTQGGYGYTF

size: NA
J: TRBJ1-2
V: TRBV27
length: 15
D: NA
DNA: TGTGCCAGCAAGTCCCGAGGGGGACTGGGCTATGGCTACACCTTC
CDR3: CASKSRGGLGYGYTF

size: NA
J: TRBJ2-5
V: TRBV7-9
length: 14
D: NA
DNA: TGTGCCAGCACCAACCTAAGAGAGAGAGAGACCCAGTACTTC
CDR3: CASTNLRERETQYF

size: many
J: TRBJ1-2
V: TRBV7-6
length: 12
D: NA
DNA: TGTGCCAGCAGCCCGTTGGAGGATGGCTACACCTTC
CDR3: CASSPLEDGYTF

size: NA
J: TRBJ1-2
V: TRBV27
length: 16
D: TRBD1
DNA: TGTGCCAGCAGTTTATCGGGACAGGGCAGGGCCTATGGCTACACCTTC
CDR3: CASSLSGQGRAYGYTF

size: NA
J: TRBJ2-5
V: TRBV6-5
length: 14
D: NA
DNA: TGTGCCACCACGACCTCCCGAATTGGGGAGACCCAGTACTTC
CDR3: CATTTSRIGETQYF

size: few
J: TRBJ1-2
V: TRBV28
length: 14
D: NA
DNA: TGTGCCAGCAGTTTAAGTAGGGTCGGGGTTGGCTACACCTTC
CDR3: CASSLSRVGVGYTF

size: NA
J: TRBJ2-1
V: TRBV6-2/TRBV6-3
length: 15
D: NA
DNA: TGTGCCAGCAGCTTCTTGGAGGGGGGTTACAATGAGCAGTTCTTC
CDR3: CASSFLEGGYNEQFF

size: few
J: TRBJ2-1
V: TRBV2
length: 17
D: TRBD2
DNA: TGTGCCAGCCTTGGGGAAATAGCGGGGGGGACGGGCAATGAGCAGTTCTTC
CDR3: CASLGEIAGGTGNEQFF

size: few
J: TRBJ2-1
V: TRBV29-1
length: 14
D: NA
DNA: TGCAGCGTTGAAGATCCGCAGGGTTGGGCTGTGCAGTTCTTC
CDR3: CSVEDPQGWAVQFF

size: NA
J: TRBJ2-3
V: TRBV20-1
length: 15
D: NA
DNA: TGCAGTGCTACCGTAACATCAGGACCCTTAGATACGCAGTATTTT
CDR3: CSATVTSGPLDTQYF

size: once
J: TRBJ1-2
V: TRBV27
length: 14
D: NA
DNA: TGTGCCAGCGGACCTGGCGGTATGGACTATGGCTACACCTTC
CDR3: CASGPGGMDYGYTF

size: many
J: TRBJ2-5
V: TRBV7-2
length: 15
D: TRBD2
DNA: TGTGCCAGCAGCTTAGGGACTAGCGGGAGGAAGACCCAGTACTTC
CDR3: CASSLGTSGRKTQYF

size: NA
J: TRBJ2-2
V: TRBV27
length: 14
D: TRBD2
DNA: TGTGCCAGCAGTTTCGGACTAGCGCCCGGGGAGCTGTTTTTT
CDR3: CASSFGLAPGELFF

size: NA
J: TRBJ2-2
V: TRBV5-6
length: 14
D: NA
DNA: TGTGCCAGCAGCTTGAGCAGGGACCCCGGGGAGCTGTTTTTT
CDR3: CASSLSRDPGELFF

size: few
J: TRBJ2-3
V: TRBV5-1
length: 15
D: TRBD1
DNA: TGCGCCAGCAGACTGACAGGGGCTAGCACAGATACGCAGTATTTT
CDR3: CASRLTGASTDTQYF

size: few
J: TRBJ2-7
V: TRBV7-2
length: 16
D: NA
DNA: TGTGCCAGCAGCTTAGCGAGCCGGGGGAAACGATACGAGCAGTACTTC
CDR3: CASSLASRGKRYEQYF

size: NA
J: TRBJ1-1
V: TRBV12-3/TRBV12-4
length: 19
D: NA
DNA: NA
CDR3: CASSFLAGRAIKPSTEAFF

size: NA
J: TRBJ2-3
V: TRBV12-3/TRBV12-4
length: 18
D: NA
DNA: TGTGCCAGCAGTTCGACGAACGACAGCCTTAAGGGGTCAGATACGCAGTATTTT
CDR3: CASSSTNDSLKGSDTQYF

size: NA
J: TRBJ2-2
V: TRBV5-1
length: 14
D: NA
DNA: TGCGCCAGCAGCTTGGCCGAAGGACCCGGGGAGCTGTTTTTT
CDR3: CASSLAEGPGELFF

size: few
J: TRBJ1-2
V: TRBV6-6
length: 14
D: TRBD1
DNA: TGTGCCAGCAGAACTGGACAGGGACGCTATGGCTACACCTTC
CDR3: CASRTGQGRYGYTF

size: NA
J: TRBJ2-6
V: TRBV20-1
length: 15
D: TRBD1
DNA: TGCAGTGCCACGGGACAGGGCTCTGGGGCCAACGTCCTGACTTTC
CDR3: CSATGQGSGANVLTF

size: few
J: TRBJ1-2
V: TRBV7-6
length: 17
D: TRBD1
DNA: TGTGCCAGCAGCTTAGATTCCTTGGACAGGAGTAACTATGGCTACACCTTC
CDR3: CASSLDSLDRSNYGYTF

size: NA
J: TRBJ2-3
V: TRBV2
length: 20
D: TRBD2
DNA: TGTGCCAGCAGTCCCGTCGAATGGGGGGGAGGGACCACCCGCCCAGATACGCAGTATTTT
CDR3: CASSPVEWGGGTTRPDTQYF

size: NA
J: TRBJ1-5
V: TRBV27
length: 15
D: NA
DNA: TGTGCCAGCAGTTTCAATAGCGCGGGCAATCAGCCCCAGCATTTT
CDR3: CASSFNSAGNQPQHF

size: few
J: TRBJ1-1
V: TRBV6-5
length: 14
D: NA
DNA: TGTGCCAGCAGTTACTCGATTTCCGACACTGAAGCTTTCTTT
CDR3: CASSYSISDTEAFF

size: NA
J: TRBJ1-3
V: TRBV4-1
length: 16
D: NA
DNA: TGCGCCAGCAGCCAAGTAGGACATAACTCTGGAAACACCATATATTTT
CDR3: CASSQVGHNSGNTIYF

size: few
J: TRBJ1-2
V: TRBV29-1
length: 11
D: NA
DNA: TGCAGCGTTCGACAGAGAGGGGGCTACACCTTC
CDR3: CSVRQRGGYTF